The entry below describes one T cell receptor beta chain. Antigen unknown. This entry belongs to a study of cytomegalovirus exposure and HLA in healthy donors. The overall study: Genotyping showed roughly 86% of some 400 donors falling in the Caucasian-associated ancestry cluster.

Trimming removed 0 bases at V and 5 bases at J, with 17 bases between. Looked up from germline, CDR1 is SGDLS and CDR2 is YYNGEE. The CDR3 has 17 residues. Findings and limits, study-wide: The classifier reportedly diagnosed cytomegalovirus status with high sensitivity and specificity. Later work found that TCR association rates differed between HLA loci; DRB1 had the most and HLA-C the fewest.

Primers for the PCR totalled 60 Vbeta and 13 Jbeta. In the source study's methods: The authors later counted 65 million to 90 million unique TCR beta chains, some 9.9 million of them shared. Repertoires were generated with immunoSEQ multiplex PCR, while TCRdb's copy carries only in-frame clones and drops some. That table is the source of V, J and clone size, and D and trimming were worked out from the DNA. The sample includes about 98,000 clones, roughly three fifths of them seen just once. This receptor was taken from a human donor in good health. The J gene is TRBJ2-2, the V gene TRBV9; D is perhaps TRBD2 (6 bases). Sequenced sample: PBMCs. CDR3 amino acids: CASSVEGRQLGTGELFF. CDR3 nucleotide sequence: TGTGCCAGCAGCGTAGAGGGGAGGCAATTAGGAACCGGGGAGCTGTTTTTT.